The sequence of this TCR beta chain was determined in a study of OX40 agonist ivuxolimab in advanced cancers. Study-level findings and limits: Averaging showed that CD8+ T cells had more expanded clones than CD4+ did.

As for this clone: Antigen specificity is unknown.

This CDR3 contains 17 residues. Only in-frame clones appear in the TCRdb table, and some are missing; sequencing was by immunoSEQ multiplex PCR. The top ten hold about 17% of the sample, which has tens of thousands of clones, 88% seen once. This receptor was obtained from an adult with an advanced solid tumor such as melanoma, head and neck, liver or kidney cancer. The chain is built from TRBV21-1 and TRBJ2-1; TRBD1 is the table's D call and was not checked against the DNA. TRBV21-1 is labeled a pseudogene. The sequences come from CD4+ or CD8+ T cells sorted from blood, collected in a trial of the OX40 agonist ivuxolimab. The chain's CDR3 is CASSKGKGQQQRNEQFF. The CDR3 coding sequence is TGTGCCAGCAGCAAAGGGAAGGGACAGCAGCAGAGGAATGAGCAGTTCTTC.